The 30 T cell receptor beta chains listed next were all sequenced from one sample in a study of blood T cell repertoires in COVID-19. Using immunoSEQ multiplex PCR, the repertoire was profiled, and TCRdb retains in-frame clones only, with some absent. The table records 650,000 to 800,000 clones, approximately 90% of them present only once. The sample comprised peripheral blood. The receptors here all came from a woman under 30 with acute or convalescent COVID-19.

Points on this clone: The junction differs from germline at one of its ends, possibly a read error. The genes are TRBV7-2 and TRBJ1-5; tentatively, D is TRBD1 (5 bases). The CDR3 runs 14 residues. The germline V gene has CDR1 SGHTA and CDR2 FQGNSA. CDR3 protein: CASSPDTSYQPQHF. As DNA, the CDR3 is TGTGCCAGCAGCCCGGACACTAGCTATCAGCCCCAGCATTTT.

CDR3 nucleotide sequence: TGTGCCAGCAGCCAAGGACAGACCTCTGGAAACACCATATATTTT. The encoded protein is CASSQGQTSGNTIYF. V is TRBV3-1 (or the pseudogene TRBV3-2) and J is TRBJ1-3; TRBD1 might be the D (5 bases). V was pared by 1 base and J by 0 bases, with 7 bases between. Germline CDR1 LGHDT, CDR2 YNNKEL (reference sequence). The CDR3 runs to 15 residues.

This rearrangement joins TRBV5-1 to TRBJ1-5; no reliable D call. The CDR3 is made up of 16 amino acids. CDR1 and CDR2 (germline): SGHRS, YFSETQ. V was trimmed by 2 bases and J by 1 base, leaving 13 bases between them. The CDR3 reads CASSLEGPTSNQPQHF. DNA of the CDR3: TGCGCCAGCAGCTTAGAGGGTCCGACCAGCAATCAGCCCCAGCATTTT.

The chain employs TRBV7-9 and TRBJ2-1; a weak D match, TRBD1 (6 bases). The CDR3 sequence is 14 residues long. The germline V and J ends were trimmed by 5 bases and 6 bases, with 14 bases remaining between them. Germline V CDR1 and CDR2: SEHNR, FQNEAQ (reference sequence). The CDR3 DNA reads TGTGCCAGCAGCCCGCCGACAGGTTTCAATGAGCAGTTCTTC. It is translated as CASSPPTGFNEQFF.

This clone was found once. V usage is TRBV25-1 and J usage is TRBJ2-7; the D gene is possibly TRBD1 (6 bases). Trimming shortened V by 4 bases and J by 2 bases, and 15 bases separated the two germline ends. Germline lookup yields CDR1 MGHDK and CDR2 SYGVNS. This CDR3 is built from 15 residues. In DNA form, the CDR3 reads TGTGCCAGCAGTGCCAACCCCGGGACACCCTACGAGCAGTACTTC. Amino acid sequence: CASSANPGTPYEQYF.

The J gene is TRBJ1-1, the V gene TRBV6-5, with a weak D call TRBD1 (6 bases). Germline V CDR1 and CDR2: MNHEY, SVGAGI. V was trimmed by 2 bases and J by 0 bases, leaving 13 bases between them. The CDR3 has 16 amino acids. CDR3 nucleotide sequence: TGTGCCAGCAGTTACAGTCCAGGGGCGGTGAACACTGAAGCTTTCTTT. As protein: CASSYSPGAVNTEAFF.

V and J are TRBV5-1 and TRBJ1-2, with D maybe TRBD1 (5 bases). Germline CDR1 SGHRS, CDR2 YFSETQ. The CDR3 runs 14 residues. The ends were cut back, 0 bases at V and 7 bases at J, with 13 bases in the middle. The CDR3 DNA is TGCGCCAGCAGCTTGGTTACCGACGGGGGTGGCTACACCTTC. It specifies CASSLVTDGGGYTF.

This clone was picked up one time. The chain combines TRBV27 with TRBJ1-1; D unresolved. The CDR3 extends over 13 amino acids. V gave up 0 bases and J gave up 4 bases, with 6 bases separating them. Germline V gene lookup returns CDR1 MNHEY and CDR2 SMNVEV (reference sequence). CDR3 bases: TGTGCCAGCAGTTTATCCCTCCTCACTGAAGCTTTCTTT. Amino acids: CASSLSLLTEAFF.

This chain connects TRBV15 to TRBJ1-5; no clear D. The CDR3 loop spans 14 amino acids. Trimming cost V 0 bases and J 5 bases, with 8 bases left between them. The V gene's germline CDR1 is LNHNV and CDR2 YYDKDF (reference sequence). The CDR3 here is CATSRDHGDQPQHF. The CDR3 DNA is TGTGCCACCAGCAGAGATCACGGAGATCAGCCCCAGCATTTT. The full variable domain, completed using reference TRBV15 and TRBJ1-5, is DAMVIQNPRYQVTQFGKPVTLSCSQTLNHNVMYWYQQKSSQAPKLLFHYYDKDFNNEADTPDNFQSRRPNTSFCFLDIRSPGLGDTAMYLCATSRDHGDQPQHFGDGTRLSIL.

The chain carries TRBV7-2 and TRBJ2-1, with D possibly TRBD2 on 6 matching bases. CDR1 is SGHTA and CDR2 is FQGNSA in the germline V gene. The CDR3 totals 14 residues. V was clipped by 4 bases and J by 5 bases, with 12 bases between them. The CDR3 is CASSSGLTNNEQFF. CDR3 bases: TGTGCCAGCAGCTCGGGACTGACTAACAATGAGCAGTTCTTC.

The chain joins TRBV10-3 to TRBJ1-1, with D perhaps TRBD1 (5 bases). Trimming removed 4 bases from V and 7 bases from J, with 19 bases in between. CDR3 size: 15 residues. The germline gives CDR1 ENHRY, CDR2 SYGVKD. The CDR3 is CAISGERGRTGEAFF. The CDR3 region has the DNA TGTGCCATCAGTGGCGAGCGGGGGAGAACTGGTGAAGCTTTCTTT.

The chain couples TRBV30 to TRBJ2-3; D might be TRBD2 (6 bases). The CDR3 runs to 14 residues. CDR1 GTSNPN and CDR2 SVGIG come from the germline V gene (reference sequence). V dropped 5 bases and J dropped 0 bases, with 12 bases sitting between them. CDR3 protein: CAWRAGLSTDTQYF. Here the CDR3 DNA reads TGTGCCTGGCGAGCGGGCCTAAGCACAGATACGCAGTATTTT. Full variable domain (missing parts from reference TRBV30 and TRBJ2-3): SQTIHQWPATLVQPVGSPLSLECTVEGTSNPNLYWYRQAAGRGLQLLFYSVGIGQISSEVPQNLSASRPQDRQFILSSKKLLLSDSGFYLCAWRAGLSTDTQYFGPGTRLTVL.

V is TRBV29-1 and J is TRBJ2-4, with 7 bases that match TRBD2. The trim removed 3 bases at V and 0 bases at J, leaving 8 bases unmatched. Germline CDR1 SQVTM, CDR2 ANQGSEA. This CDR3 is 16 amino acids long. CDR3 nucleotide sequence: TGCAGCGTTGAGGGGGGGGTTCTGTTAGCCAAAAACATTCAGTACTTC. Translated, it gives CSVEGGVLLAKNIQYF. Looking up the rest from reference TRBV29-1 and TRBJ2-4 gives the full variable domain: SAVISQKPSRDICQRGTSLTIQCQVDSQVTMMFWYRQQPGQSLTLIATANQGSEATYESGFVIDKFPISRPNLTFSTLTVSNMSPEDSSIYLCSVEGGVLLAKNIQYFGAGTRLSVL.

V usage is TRBV19 and J usage is TRBJ1-2; D remains ambiguous. Germline values: CDR1 LNHDA, CDR2 SQIVND (reference sequence). The length of the CDR3 is 17 residues. With 7 bases removed from V and 4 bases from J, the gap between germline ends came to 25 bases. Written as DNA, the CDR3 is TGTGCCAGTACCCCAGACGGCAGGCCTCCCAACTTCTATGGCTACACCTTC. It specifies CASTPDGRPPNFYGYTF.

V usage is TRBV3-1 (or the pseudogene TRBV3-2) and J usage is TRBJ1-1, with no clear D. Germline CDR1 and CDR2: LGHDT and YNNKEL (reference sequence). V was pared by 1 base and J by 8 bases, with 11 bases between. CDR3 length: 13 residues. The CDR3 DNA follows: TGTGCCAGCAGCCAAGTGGGCACGCACGAAGCTTTCTTT. Amino acid sequence: CASSQVGTHEAFF.

The rearrangement joins TRBV11-3 to TRBJ2-2, with 7 bases identical to TRBD1. Germline values: CDR1 SGHNT, CDR2 YENEEA. The CDR3 totals 17 residues. J lost 2 bases, V lost 0 bases, and 6 bases had no gene match. The CDR3 DNA sequence: TGTGCCAGCAGCTTAGAATACAGGGGAGAAAACACCGGGGAGCTGTTTTTT. It yields the protein CASSLEYRGENTGELFF.

This clone was seen once. The gene calls are TRBV30 and TRBJ1-2, with TRBD1 matching over 10 bases. The length of the CDR3 is 13 residues. V gave up 5 bases and J gave up 8 bases; unmatched junction bases: 8. Per germline, CDR1 GTSNPN and CDR2 SVGIG (reference sequence). CDR3 DNA sequence: TGTGCCTGGGGGTCCGGGACAGGGGTAGGCTACACCTTC. It specifies CAWGSGTGVGYTF. The full variable domain, its missing parts supplied by reference TRBV30 and TRBJ1-2, is SQTIHQWPATLVQPVGSPLSLECTVEGTSNPNLYWYRQAAGRGLQLLFYSVGIGQISSEVPQNLSASRPQDRQFILSSKKLLLSDSGFYLCAWGSGTGVGYTFGSGTRLTVV.

The chain has TRBV19 and TRBJ2-3; D is perhaps TRBD2 (5 bases). The germline V and J ends were trimmed by 7 bases and 0 bases, with 14 bases remaining between them. CDR1 and CDR2 from the germline V gene are LNHDA and SQIVND (reference sequence). This CDR3 is built from 15 residues. The CDR3 protein is CASTSEEFSTDTQYF. Here the CDR3 DNA reads TGTGCCAGTACCTCGGAGGAATTTAGCACAGATACGCAGTATTTT.

The J gene is TRBJ1-2, the V gene TRBV7-9, with D unresolved. The CDR3 extends over 15 amino acids. The germline gives CDR1 SEHNR, CDR2 FQNEAQ (reference sequence). The V end was cut by 7 bases, the J end by 4 bases, with 19 bases between. CDR3 amino acids: CASNEEGRGSYGYTF. The CDR3 coding sequence is TGTGCCAGCAACGAAGAGGGTCGAGGTAGCTATGGCTACACCTTC.

This clone appeared a single time. V gene TRBV6-5 combines with J gene TRBJ2-2, with D possibly TRBD1 on 6 matching bases. V was pared by 6 bases and J by 7 bases, with 18 bases between. The CDR3 has 15 amino acids. CDR1 MNHEY and CDR2 SVGAGI come from the germline V gene. The chain's CDR3 is CASRSVQGKGGELFF. Here the CDR3 DNA reads TGTGCCAGCAGGAGTGTGCAGGGGAAGGGCGGGGAGCTGTTTTTT.

This clone appeared a single time. V gene TRBV2 combines with J gene TRBJ2-2; 9 bases agree with TRBD2. Germline trimming cut 4 bases from V and 7 bases from J; bases unmatched to any gene: 10. The germline gives CDR1 SNHLY, CDR2 FYNNEI. CDR3 length: 16 amino acids. CDR3 region: CASSGWVAGEGGELFF. The CDR3 nucleotides read TGTGCCAGCAGTGGCTGGGTAGCGGGGGAAGGCGGGGAGCTGTTTTTT.

This clone was seen only a few times. V usage is TRBV28 and J usage is TRBJ1-2; 8 bases match TRBD1. J lost 0 bases, V lost 8 bases, and 5 bases had no gene match. CDR1 is MDHEN and CDR2 is SYDVKM in the germline V gene. The CDR3 has 14 residues. The CDR3 reads CASSGRGPNYGYTF. In DNA, the CDR3 is TGTGCCAGCTCAGGCAGGGGGCCTAACTATGGCTACACCTTC.

This clone came up once. The V gene is TRBV9, the J gene TRBJ2-3; 9 bases are shared with TRBD1. This CDR3 contains 16 residues. Losses at the gene ends were 1 base for V and 6 bases for J; bases not matched to a gene: 9. Germline loops: CDR1 SGDLS, CDR2 YYNGEE. This CDR3 is CASSVTTGGFSDTQYF. In nucleotides, the CDR3 is TGTGCCAGCAGCGTAACGACAGGGGGTTTTTCGGATACGCAGTATTTT.

The rearrangement uses TRBV7-9 and TRBJ2-1; 12 nucleotides match TRBD2. Germline V gene sequence: CDR1 SEHNR, CDR2 FQNEAQ (reference sequence). With 8 bases clipped from V and 4 bases from J, the junction kept 12 bases outside the gene matches. This CDR3 is 17 amino acids long. CDR3 in DNA: TGTGCCAGCCCCCCCCCTAGCGGGGGGGCGGGTTACAATGAGCAGTTCTTC. This gives the protein CASPPPSGGAGYNEQFF.

The chain employs TRBV4-1 and TRBJ1-1; a weak D match, TRBD1 (6 bases). The V gene lost 4 bases and the J gene lost 1 base, with 10 bases spanning the gap. CDR1 is MGHRA, CDR2 YSYEKL, per germline. This CDR3 is 14 amino acids long. The CDR3 DNA follows: TGCGCCAGCAGCCTACCGGGACAGAACACTGAAGCTTTCTTT. This gives the protein CASSLPGQNTEAFF.

This rearrangement joins TRBV7-9 to TRBJ1-4, with 11 bases aligning to TRBD1. CDR3 length: 18 residues. V trimming: 5 bases; J trimming: 3 bases; junction bases outside the gene matches: 11. Germline V gene lookup returns CDR1 SEHNR and CDR2 FQNEAQ (reference sequence). This CDR3 is CASSLGRTGGSANEKLFF. CDR3 nucleotide sequence: TGTGCCAGCAGCCTCGGTAGGACAGGGGGCTCGGCTAATGAAAAACTGTTTTTT.

This clone was found once. The chain links TRBV19 to TRBJ2-7; D is perhaps TRBD1 (6 bases). The germline CDR1 and CDR2 sequences are LNHDA and SQIVND (reference sequence). Trimming shortened V by 5 bases and J by 7 bases, and 24 bases separated the two germline ends. The CDR3 is made up of 16 amino acids. The CDR3 nucleotides are TGTGCCAGTAGTCCTTCATGGGGGCAGGTAGGTGAGGAGCAGTACTTC. This gives the protein CASSPSWGQVGEEQYF.

The CDR3 region has the DNA TGTGCCAGCAGTGCCCCCACAGGGGCCAGCTACGAGCAGTACTTC. Translation: CASSAPTGASYEQYF. The chain links TRBV25-1 to TRBJ2-7, with 7 positions matching TRBD1. Germline values: CDR1 MGHDK, CDR2 SYGVNS. Unmatched junction bases numbered 9, after V lost 4 bases and J lost 3 bases. CDR3 size: 15 residues.

The chain couples TRBV12-3 or TRBV12-4 to TRBJ2-7; D might be TRBD1 (5 bases). Trimming took 5 bases from V and 3 from J, leaving 11 bases between them. The CDR3 is 13 residues long. The CDR3 DNA reads TGTGCCAGCAGTACCCAGGGATACTACGAGCAGTACTTC. This encodes CASSTQGYYEQYF.

This clone is a singleton in its sample. One end of the junction is discordant with germline, which a read error may explain. This chain links TRBV20-1 with TRBJ1-2; D possibly corresponds to TRBD1 (5 bases). The length of the CDR3 is 12 residues. The germline V gene has CDR1 DFQATT and CDR2 SNEGSKA (reference sequence). This CDR3 reads CSASPGVRADYW. The CDR3 region has the DNA TGCAGTGCTAGTCCGGGGGTGAGGGCGGACTACTGG.